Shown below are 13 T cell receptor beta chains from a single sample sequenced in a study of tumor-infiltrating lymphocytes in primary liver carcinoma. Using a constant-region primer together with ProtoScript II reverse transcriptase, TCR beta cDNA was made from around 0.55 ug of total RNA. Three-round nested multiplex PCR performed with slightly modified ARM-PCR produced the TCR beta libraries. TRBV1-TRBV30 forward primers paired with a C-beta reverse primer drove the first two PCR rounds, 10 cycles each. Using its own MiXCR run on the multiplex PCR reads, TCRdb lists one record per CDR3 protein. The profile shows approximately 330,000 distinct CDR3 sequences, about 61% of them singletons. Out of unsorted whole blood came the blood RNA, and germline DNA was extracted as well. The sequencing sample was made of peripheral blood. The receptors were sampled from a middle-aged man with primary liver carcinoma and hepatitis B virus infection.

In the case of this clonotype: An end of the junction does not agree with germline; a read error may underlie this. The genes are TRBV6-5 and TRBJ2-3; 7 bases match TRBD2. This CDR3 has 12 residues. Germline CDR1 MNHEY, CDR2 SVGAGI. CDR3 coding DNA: TGTACCAGCAGTCTTAGCGGGCGGGGACTGCACTTT. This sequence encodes CTSSLSGRGLHF.

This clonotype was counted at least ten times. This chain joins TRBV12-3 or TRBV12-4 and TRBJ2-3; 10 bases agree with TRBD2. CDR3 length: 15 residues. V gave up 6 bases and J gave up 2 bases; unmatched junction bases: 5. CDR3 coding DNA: TGTGCCAGCAGCTACGGGACTAGCGTCACAGATACGCAGTATTTT. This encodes CASSYGTSVTDTQYF.

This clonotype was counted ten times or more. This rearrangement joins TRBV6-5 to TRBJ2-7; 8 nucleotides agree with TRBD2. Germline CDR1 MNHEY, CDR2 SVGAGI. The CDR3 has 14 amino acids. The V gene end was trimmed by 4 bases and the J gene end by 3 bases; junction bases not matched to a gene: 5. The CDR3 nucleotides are TGTGCCAGCAGTTTAGCGGGATCTTACTACGAGCAGTACTTC. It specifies CASSLAGSYYEQYF.

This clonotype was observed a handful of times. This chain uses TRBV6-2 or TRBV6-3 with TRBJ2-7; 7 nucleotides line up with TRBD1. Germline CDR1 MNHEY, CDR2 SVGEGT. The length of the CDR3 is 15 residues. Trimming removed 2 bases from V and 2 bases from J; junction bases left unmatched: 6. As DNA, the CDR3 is TGTGCCAGCAGTTACGGGGACAGCGGCCCCTACGAGCAGTACTTC. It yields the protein CASSYGDSGPYEQYF.

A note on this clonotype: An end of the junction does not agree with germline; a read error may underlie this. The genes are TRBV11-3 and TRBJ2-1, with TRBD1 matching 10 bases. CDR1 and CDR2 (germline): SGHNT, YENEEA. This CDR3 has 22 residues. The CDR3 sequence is CASNLLRPARDRGPGSYNEQFF. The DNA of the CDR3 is TGTGCCAGCAACTTACTCCGTCCGGCACGGGACAGGGGTCCGGGCTCCTACAATGAGCAGTTCTTC.

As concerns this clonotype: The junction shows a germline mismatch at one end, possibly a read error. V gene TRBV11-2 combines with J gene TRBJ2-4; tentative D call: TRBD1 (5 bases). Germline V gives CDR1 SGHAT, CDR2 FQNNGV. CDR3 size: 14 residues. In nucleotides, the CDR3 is TGTGCCAGCAGCTTAGCTTACTGGACAAACATTCAATACTTC. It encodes CASSLAYWTNIQYF.

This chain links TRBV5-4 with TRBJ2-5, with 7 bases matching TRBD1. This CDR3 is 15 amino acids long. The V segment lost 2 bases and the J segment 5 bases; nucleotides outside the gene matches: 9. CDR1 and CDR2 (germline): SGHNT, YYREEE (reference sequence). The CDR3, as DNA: TGTGCCAGCAGCTTCCCGGGACAGCCCGGTGAGACCCAGTACTTC. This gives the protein CASSFPGQPGETQYF.

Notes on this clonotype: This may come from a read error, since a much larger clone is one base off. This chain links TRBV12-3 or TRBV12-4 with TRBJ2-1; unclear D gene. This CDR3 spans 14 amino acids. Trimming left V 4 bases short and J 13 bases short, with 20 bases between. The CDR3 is CASSSRLEDQDQFF. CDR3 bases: TGTGCCAGCAGTTCCCGGTTAGAGGACCAGGATCAGTTCTTC.

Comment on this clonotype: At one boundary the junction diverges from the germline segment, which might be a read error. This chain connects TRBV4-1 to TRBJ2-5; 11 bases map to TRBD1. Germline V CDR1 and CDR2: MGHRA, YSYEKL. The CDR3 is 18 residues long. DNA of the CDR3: TGCGCCAGCAACCAAGGAGGTAGCGGACAGGGGGCATCGGAGACCCAGTACTTC. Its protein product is CASNQGGSGQGASETQYF.

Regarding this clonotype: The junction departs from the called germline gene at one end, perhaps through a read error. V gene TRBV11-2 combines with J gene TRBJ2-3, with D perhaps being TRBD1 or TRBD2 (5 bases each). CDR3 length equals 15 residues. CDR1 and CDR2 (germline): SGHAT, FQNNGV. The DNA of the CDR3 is TGTGCCAGTAGCTTAGAACTAGGGACCACAGATACGCAGTATTTT. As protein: CASSLELGTTDTQYF.

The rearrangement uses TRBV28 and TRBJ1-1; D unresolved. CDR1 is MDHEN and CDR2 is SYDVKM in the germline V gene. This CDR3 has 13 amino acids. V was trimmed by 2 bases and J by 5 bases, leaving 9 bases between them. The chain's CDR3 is CASSLGYHTEAFF. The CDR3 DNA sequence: TGTGCCAGCAGTTTAGGGTACCATACTGAAGCTTTCTTT. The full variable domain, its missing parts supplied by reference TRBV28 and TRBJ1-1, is DVKVTQSSRYLVKRTGEKVFLECVQDMDHENMFWYRQDPGLGLRLIYFSYDVKMKEKGDIPEGYSVSREKKERFSLILESASTNQTSMYLCASSLGYHTEAFFGQGTRLTVV.

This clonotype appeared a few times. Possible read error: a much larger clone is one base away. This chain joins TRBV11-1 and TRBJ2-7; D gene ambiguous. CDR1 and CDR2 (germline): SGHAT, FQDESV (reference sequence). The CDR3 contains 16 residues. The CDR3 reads CVSSPIEGRNSYEQYF. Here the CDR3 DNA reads TGTGTCAGCAGCCCCATAGAAGGCAGGAACTCCTACGAGCAGTACTTC.

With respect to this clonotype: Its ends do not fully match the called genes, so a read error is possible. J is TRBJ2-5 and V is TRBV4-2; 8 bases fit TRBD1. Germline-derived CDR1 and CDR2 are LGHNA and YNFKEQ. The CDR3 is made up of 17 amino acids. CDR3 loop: CACSQLVSGTGQETQYF. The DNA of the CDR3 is TGTGCCTGCAGCCAGTTAGTTTCGGGGACAGGCCAAGAGACCCAGTACTTC.